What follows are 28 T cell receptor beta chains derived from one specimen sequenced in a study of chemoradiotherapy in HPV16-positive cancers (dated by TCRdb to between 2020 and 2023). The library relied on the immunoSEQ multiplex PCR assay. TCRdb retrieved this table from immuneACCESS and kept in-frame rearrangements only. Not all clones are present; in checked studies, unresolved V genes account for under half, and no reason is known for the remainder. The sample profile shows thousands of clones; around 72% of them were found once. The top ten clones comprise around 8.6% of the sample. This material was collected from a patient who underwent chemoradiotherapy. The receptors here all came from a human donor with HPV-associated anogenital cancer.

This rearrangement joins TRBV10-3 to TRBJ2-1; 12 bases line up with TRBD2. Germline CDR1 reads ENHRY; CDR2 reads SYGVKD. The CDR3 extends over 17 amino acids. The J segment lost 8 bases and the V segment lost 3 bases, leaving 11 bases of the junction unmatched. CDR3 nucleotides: TGTGCCATCAGTGACCTAGCGGGAGGGCCAGTAAGTGATGAGCAGTTCTTC. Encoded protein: CAISDLAGGPVSDEQFF.

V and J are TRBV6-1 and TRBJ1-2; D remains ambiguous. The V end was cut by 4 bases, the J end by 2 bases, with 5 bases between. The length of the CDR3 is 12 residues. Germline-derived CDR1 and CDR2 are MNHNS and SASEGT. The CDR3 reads CASSVGNYGYTF. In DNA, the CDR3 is TGTGCCAGCAGTGTCGGGAACTATGGCTACACCTTC.

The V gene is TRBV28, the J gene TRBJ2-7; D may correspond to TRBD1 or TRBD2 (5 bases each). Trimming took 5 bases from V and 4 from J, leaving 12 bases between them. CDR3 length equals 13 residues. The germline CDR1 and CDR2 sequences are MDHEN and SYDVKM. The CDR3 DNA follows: TGTGCCAGCAGTGCCAGGGACCTTTACGAGCAGTACTTC. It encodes CASSARDLYEQYF.

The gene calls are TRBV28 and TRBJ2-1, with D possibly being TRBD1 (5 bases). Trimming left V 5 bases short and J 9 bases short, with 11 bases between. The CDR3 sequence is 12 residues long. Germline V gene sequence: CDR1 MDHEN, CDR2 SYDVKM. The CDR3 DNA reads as TGTGCCAGCAGTAACTACAGGCTTGAGCAGTTCTTC. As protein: CASSNYRLEQFF. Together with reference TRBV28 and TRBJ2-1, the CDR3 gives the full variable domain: DVKVTQSSRYLVKRTGEKVFLECVQDMDHENMFWYRQDPGLGLRLIYFSYDVKMKEKGDIPEGYSVSREKKERFSLILESASTNQTSMYLCASSNYRLEQFFGPGTRLTVL.

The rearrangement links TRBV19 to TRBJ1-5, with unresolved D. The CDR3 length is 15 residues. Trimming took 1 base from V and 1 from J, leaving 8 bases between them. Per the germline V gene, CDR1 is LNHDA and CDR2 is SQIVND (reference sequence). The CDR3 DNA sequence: TGTGCCAGTAGTATAGGGCAGGCAAGCAATCAGCCCCAGCATTTT. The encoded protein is CASSIGQASNQPQHF.

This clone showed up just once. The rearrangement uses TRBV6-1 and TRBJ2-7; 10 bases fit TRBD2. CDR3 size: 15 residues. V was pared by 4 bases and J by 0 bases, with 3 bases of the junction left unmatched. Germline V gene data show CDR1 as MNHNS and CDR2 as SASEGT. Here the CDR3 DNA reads TGTGCCAGCAGTGTGGCTAGCGGGAGCTCCTACGAGCAGTACTTC. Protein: CASSVASGSSYEQYF.

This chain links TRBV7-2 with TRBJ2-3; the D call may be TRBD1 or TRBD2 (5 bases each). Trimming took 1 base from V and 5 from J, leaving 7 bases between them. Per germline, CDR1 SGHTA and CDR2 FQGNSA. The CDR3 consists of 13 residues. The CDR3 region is CASSLVGVDTQYF. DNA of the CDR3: TGTGCCAGCAGCTTAGTGGGGGTAGATACGCAGTATTTT.

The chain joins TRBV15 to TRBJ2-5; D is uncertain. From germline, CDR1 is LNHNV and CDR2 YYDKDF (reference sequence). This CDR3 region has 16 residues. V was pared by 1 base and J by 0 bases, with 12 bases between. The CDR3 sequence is CATSRGSRAYQETQYF. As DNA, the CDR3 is TGTGCCACCAGCAGAGGAAGCCGCGCCTACCAAGAGACCCAGTACTTC.

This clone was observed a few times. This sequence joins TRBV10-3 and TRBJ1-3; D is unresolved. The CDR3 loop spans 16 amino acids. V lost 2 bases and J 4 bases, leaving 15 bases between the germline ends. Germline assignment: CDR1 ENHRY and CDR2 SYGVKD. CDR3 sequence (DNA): TGTGCCATCAGTGAGGAGGCGTCTTGGGGAGGAAACACCATATATTTT. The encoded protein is CAISEEASWGGNTIYF.

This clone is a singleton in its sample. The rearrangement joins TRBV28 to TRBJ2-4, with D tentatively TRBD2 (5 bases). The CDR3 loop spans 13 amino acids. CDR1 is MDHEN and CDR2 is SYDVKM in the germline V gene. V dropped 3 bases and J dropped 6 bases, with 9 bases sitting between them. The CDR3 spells CASSLEAGNIQYF. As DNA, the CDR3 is TGTGCCAGCAGTTTGGAGGCTGGAAACATTCAGTACTTC.

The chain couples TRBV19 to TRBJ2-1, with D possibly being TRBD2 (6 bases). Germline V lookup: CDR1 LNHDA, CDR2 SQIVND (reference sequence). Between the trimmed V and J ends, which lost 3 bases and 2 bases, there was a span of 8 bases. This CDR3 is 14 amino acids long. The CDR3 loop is CASSIGGTYNEQFF. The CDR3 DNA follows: TGTGCCAGTAGTATCGGCGGGACCTACAATGAGCAGTTCTTC.

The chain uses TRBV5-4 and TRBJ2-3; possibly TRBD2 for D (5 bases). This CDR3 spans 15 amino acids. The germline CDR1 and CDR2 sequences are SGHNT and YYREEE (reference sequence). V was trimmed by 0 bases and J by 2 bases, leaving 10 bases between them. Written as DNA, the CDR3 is TGTGCCAGCAGCTTGGGAGAGGGCCCCACAGATACGCAGTATTTT. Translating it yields CASSLGEGPTDTQYF.

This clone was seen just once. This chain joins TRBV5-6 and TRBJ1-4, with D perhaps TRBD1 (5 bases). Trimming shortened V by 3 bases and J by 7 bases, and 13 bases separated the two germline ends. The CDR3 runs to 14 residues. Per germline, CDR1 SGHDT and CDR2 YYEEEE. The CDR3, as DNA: TGTGCCAGCAGCTCCCAGGGATGGGGTGAAAAACTGTTTTTT. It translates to CASSSQGWGEKLFF. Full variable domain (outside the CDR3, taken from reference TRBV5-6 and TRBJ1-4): DAGVTQSPTHLIKTRGQQVTLRCSPKSGHDTVSWYQQALGQGPQFIFQYYEEEERQRGNFPDRFSGHQFPNYSSELNVNALLLGDSALYLCASSSQGWGEKLFFGSGTQLSVL.

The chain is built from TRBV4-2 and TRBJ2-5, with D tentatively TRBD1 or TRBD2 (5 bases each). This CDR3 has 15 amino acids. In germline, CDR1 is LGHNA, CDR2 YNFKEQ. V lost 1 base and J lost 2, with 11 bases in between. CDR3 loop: CASSQVLGAQETQYF. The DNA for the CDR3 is TGTGCCAGCAGCCAAGTTCTCGGGGCTCAAGAGACCCAGTACTTC.

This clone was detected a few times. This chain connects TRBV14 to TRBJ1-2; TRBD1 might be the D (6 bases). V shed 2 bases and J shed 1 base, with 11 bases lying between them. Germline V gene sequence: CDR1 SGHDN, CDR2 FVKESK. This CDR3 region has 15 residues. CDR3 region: CASSQHLDSNYGYTF. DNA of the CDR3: TGTGCCAGCAGCCAACACCTGGACAGTAACTATGGCTACACCTTC. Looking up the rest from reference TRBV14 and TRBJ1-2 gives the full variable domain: EAGVTQFPSHSVIEKGQTVTLRCDPISGHDNLYWYRRVMGKEIKFLLHFVKESKQDESGMPNNRFLAERTGGTYSTLKVQPAELEDSGVYFCASSQHLDSNYGYTFGSGTRLTVV.

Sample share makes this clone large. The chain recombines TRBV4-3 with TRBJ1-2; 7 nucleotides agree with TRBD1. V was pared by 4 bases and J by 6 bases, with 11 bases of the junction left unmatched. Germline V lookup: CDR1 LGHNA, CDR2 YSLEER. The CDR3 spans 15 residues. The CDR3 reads CASSRSRTGSDGYTF. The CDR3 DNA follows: TGCGCCAGCAGCCGAAGCAGGACAGGTTCTGATGGCTACACCTTC.

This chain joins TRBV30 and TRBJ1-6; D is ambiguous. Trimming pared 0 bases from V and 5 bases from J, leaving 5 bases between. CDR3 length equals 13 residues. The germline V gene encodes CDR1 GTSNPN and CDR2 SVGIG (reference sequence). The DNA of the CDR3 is TGTGCCTGGAGTGTACTGGATAATTCACCCCTCCACTTT. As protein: CAWSVLDNSPLHF.

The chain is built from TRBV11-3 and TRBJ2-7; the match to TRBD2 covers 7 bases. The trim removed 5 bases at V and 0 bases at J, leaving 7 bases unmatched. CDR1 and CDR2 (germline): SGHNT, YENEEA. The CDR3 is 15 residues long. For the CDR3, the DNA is TGTGCCAGCAGCCTCAAAGCGGGGAGCTCCTACGAGCAGTACTTC. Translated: CASSLKAGSSYEQYF.

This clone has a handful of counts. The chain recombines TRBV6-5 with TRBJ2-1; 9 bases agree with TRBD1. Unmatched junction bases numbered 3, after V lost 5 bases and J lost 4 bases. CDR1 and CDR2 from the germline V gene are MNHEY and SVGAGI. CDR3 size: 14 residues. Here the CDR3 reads CASSTGTGYNEQFF. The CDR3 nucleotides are TGTGCCAGCAGTACCGGGACAGGGTACAATGAGCAGTTCTTC.

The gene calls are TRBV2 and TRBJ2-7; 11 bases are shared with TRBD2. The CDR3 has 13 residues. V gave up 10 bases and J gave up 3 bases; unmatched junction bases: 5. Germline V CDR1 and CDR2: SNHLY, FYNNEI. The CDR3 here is CATAGLADYEQYF. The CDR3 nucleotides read TGTGCCACCGCGGGACTAGCGGACTACGAGCAGTACTTC. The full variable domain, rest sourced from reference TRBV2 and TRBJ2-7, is EPEVTQTPSHQVTQMGQEVILRCVPISNHLYFYWYRQILGQKVEFLVSFYNNEISEKSEIFDDQFSVERPDGSNFTLKIRSTKLEDSAMYFCATAGLADYEQYFGPGTRLTVT.

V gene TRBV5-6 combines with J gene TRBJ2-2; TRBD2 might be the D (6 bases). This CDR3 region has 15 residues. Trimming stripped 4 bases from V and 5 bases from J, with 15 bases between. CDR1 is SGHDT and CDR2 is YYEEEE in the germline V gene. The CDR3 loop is CASSTGLTLTGELFF. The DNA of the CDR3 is TGTGCCAGCAGCACGGGACTCACTCTTACCGGGGAGCTGTTTTTT.

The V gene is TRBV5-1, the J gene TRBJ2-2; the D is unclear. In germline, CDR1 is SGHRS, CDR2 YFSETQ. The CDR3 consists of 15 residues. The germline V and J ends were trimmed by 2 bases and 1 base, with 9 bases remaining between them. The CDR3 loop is CASSLGRRNTGELFF. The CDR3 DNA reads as TGCGCCAGCAGCTTAGGACGGAGGAACACCGGGGAGCTGTTTTTT.

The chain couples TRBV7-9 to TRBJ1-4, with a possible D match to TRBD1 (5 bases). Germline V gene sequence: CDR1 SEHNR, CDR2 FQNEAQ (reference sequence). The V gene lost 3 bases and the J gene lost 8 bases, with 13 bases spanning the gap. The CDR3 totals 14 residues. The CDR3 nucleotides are TGTGCCAGCAGCTTGGCTCAGGGTGGCGAAAAACTGTTTTTT. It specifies CASSLAQGGEKLFF.

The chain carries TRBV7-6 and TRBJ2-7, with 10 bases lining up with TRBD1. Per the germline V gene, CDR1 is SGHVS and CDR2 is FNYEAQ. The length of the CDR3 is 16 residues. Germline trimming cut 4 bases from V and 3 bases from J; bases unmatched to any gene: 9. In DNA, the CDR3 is TGTGCCAGCAGCTCGTCCGACAGGGGGCATATCTACGAGCAGTACTTC. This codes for CASSSSDRGHIYEQYF.

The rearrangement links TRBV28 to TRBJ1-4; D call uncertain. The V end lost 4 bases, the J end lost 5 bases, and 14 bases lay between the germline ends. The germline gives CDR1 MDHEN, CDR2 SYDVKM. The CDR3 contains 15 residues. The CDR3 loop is CASSSTDGRNEKLFF. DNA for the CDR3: TGTGCCAGCAGTTCGACGGACGGACGAAATGAAAAACTGTTTTTT.

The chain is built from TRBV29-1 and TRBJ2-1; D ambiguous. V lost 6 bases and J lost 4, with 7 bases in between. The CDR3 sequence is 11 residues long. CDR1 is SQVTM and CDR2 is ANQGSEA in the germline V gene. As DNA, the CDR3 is TGCAGCGTCCTTAAGTACAATGAGCAGTTCTTC. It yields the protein CSVLKYNEQFF.

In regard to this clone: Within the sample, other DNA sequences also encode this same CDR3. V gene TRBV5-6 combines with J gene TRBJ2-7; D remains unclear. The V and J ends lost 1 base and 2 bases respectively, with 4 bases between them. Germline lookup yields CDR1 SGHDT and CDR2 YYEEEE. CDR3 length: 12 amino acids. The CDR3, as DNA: TGTGCCAGCAGCTTGCAAACCTACGAGCAGTACTTC. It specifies CASSLQTYEQYF.

In DNA, the CDR3 is TGTGCCAGTAGTATAGGGGGTAGAGATACGCAGTATTTT. It encodes CASSIGGRDTQYF. This chain connects TRBV19 to TRBJ2-3; D is uncertain. The CDR3 contains 13 residues. Deletions cut 1 base from V and 5 bases from J, with 7 bases between. CDR1 and CDR2 (germline): LNHDA, SQIVND (reference sequence). Together with reference TRBV19 and TRBJ2-3, the CDR3 gives the full variable domain: DGGITQSPKYLFRKEGQNVTLSCEQNLNHDAMYWYRQDPGQGLRLIYYSQIVNDFQKGDIAEGYSVSREKKESFPLTVTSAQKNPTAFYLCASSIGGRDTQYFGPGTRLTVL.